This entry describes one T cell receptor beta chain. Germline CDR1 and CDR2: MNHEY and SVGAGI. After removal of 6 bases from V and 5 bases from J, the junction contained 8 bases not matched to a gene. This CDR3 spans 15 amino acids. Repertoires were generated with immunoSEQ multiplex PCR, while TCRdb's copy carries only in-frame clones and drops some. The sample includes tens of thousands of clones, 80% of them seen just once. This sample stems from a study of blood T cell repertoires in COVID-19. The chain has TRBV6-5 and TRBJ2-3; 10 positions match TRBD1. The sequence derives from a woman over 75 with acute or convalescent COVID-19. The sequenced material came from peripheral blood. The CDR3 reads CASRTGTGAGDTQYF. The CDR3 DNA follows: TGTGCCAGCAGAACTGGGACAGGGGCAGGAGATACGCAGTATTTT.